One sample yielded the 25 T cell receptor beta chains listed below, sequenced in a study of beta chain features in type 1 diabetes. Of the isolated RNA, all was reverse transcribed, and so the sequenced material was expressed TCRB transcripts. The assay was immunoSEQ multiplex PCR, and TCRdb's table has in-frame clones only and misses some. Altogether around 310,000 clones are present, 11% being singletons, with the ten largest covering 0.015%. Sequencing was carried out using naive CD4+ T cells from blood. The receptors were gathered from a woman between 25 and 40 years old in good health.

The gene calls are TRBV7-9 and TRBJ1-1; TRBD1 agrees at 8 bases. The CDR3 is 15 amino acids. The V gene end was trimmed by 3 bases and the J gene end by 4 bases; junction bases not matched to a gene: 7. The germline V gene encodes CDR1 SEHNR and CDR2 FQNEAQ (reference sequence). The CDR3 sequence is CASSLGGQGGTEAFF. In nucleotides, the CDR3 is TGTGCCAGCAGCTTGGGTGGACAGGGCGGCACTGAAGCTTTCTTT.

This clone was detected a few times. This sequence joins TRBV28 and TRBJ1-5, with TRBD1 matching 8 bases. The CDR3 extends over 15 amino acids. CDR1 MDHEN and CDR2 SYDVKM come from the germline V gene. After removal of 2 bases from V and 4 bases from J, the junction contained 4 bases not matched to a gene. CDR3 region: CASSLPQGANQPQHF. DNA for the CDR3: TGTGCCAGCAGTTTACCGCAGGGGGCAAATCAGCCCCAGCATTTT.

This clone was counted a few times. This chain joins TRBV5-6 and TRBJ1-2; tentative D call: TRBD1 (5 bases). Germline CDR1 is SGHDT and CDR2 is YYEEEE. The V gene lost 0 bases and the J gene lost 5 bases, with 14 bases spanning the gap. There are 15 residues in the CDR3. The CDR3 nucleotides are TGTGCCAGCAGCTTGGAGTTCAGGGCTGGATATGGCTACACCTTC. Its translation: CASSLEFRAGYGYTF. Full variable domain (remainder filled in from reference TRBV5-6 and TRBJ1-2): DAGVTQSPTHLIKTRGQQVTLRCSPKSGHDTVSWYQQALGQGPQFIFQYYEEEERQRGNFPDRFSGHQFPNYSSELNVNALLLGDSALYLCASSLEFRAGYGYTFGSGTRLTVV.

The gene calls are TRBV2 and TRBJ1-5; 9 nucleotides match TRBD1. The germline V gene has CDR1 SNHLY and CDR2 FYNNEI. V dropped 3 bases and J dropped 6; count of bases not matched to a gene: 18. This CDR3 contains 19 residues. This chain's CDR3 is CASSEPKDRGSASRQPQHF. The CDR3, as DNA: TGTGCCAGCAGTGAGCCTAAGGACAGGGGTTCGGCGAGTCGTCAGCCCCAGCATTTT.

This sequence joins TRBV18 and TRBJ1-5; 9 positions agree with TRBD1. This CDR3 is built from 13 residues. Germline V gives CDR1 KGHSH, CDR2 LQKENI. Trimming at V came to 3 bases and at J to 8 bases, leaving 2 bases not matched to a gene. The CDR3 nucleotides read TGTGCCAGCTCACCGGACAGGGGTGAGCCCCAGCATTTT. Its protein is CASSPDRGEPQHF.

This clone has only a few counts. The chain uses TRBV19 and TRBJ2-2; a possible D gene is TRBD1 (6 bases). Deletions cut 4 bases from V and 5 bases from J, with 11 bases between. CDR1 and CDR2 from the germline V gene are LNHDA and SQIVND (reference sequence). This CDR3 has 14 residues. This chain's CDR3 is CASSTIDRTGELFF. The CDR3 DNA follows: TGTGCCAGTAGTACCATCGACAGGACCGGGGAGCTGTTTTTT.

This clone was observed a handful of times. One junction end disagrees with the germline gene, perhaps due to a read error. The chain employs TRBV5-1 and TRBJ2-7, with D possibly being TRBD2 (6 bases). The CDR3 is 13 amino acids. Germline V CDR1 and CDR2: SGHRS, YFSETQ. The CDR3 DNA reads TGCGCCAGCAGCTTGGGGGACGATAGCGGACCAGACTTC. Translating gives CASSLGDDSGPDF.

The chain is built from TRBV25-1 and TRBJ2-1; D might be TRBD2 (6 bases). Germline CDR1 reads MGHDK; CDR2 reads SYGVNS. The CDR3 covers 15 residues. Deletions cut 8 bases from V and 4 bases from J, with 18 bases between. The DNA for the CDR3 is TGTGCCAGCTCCTTAGCTGGGGGGAGGTACAATGAGCAGTTCTTC. This codes for CASSLAGGRYNEQFF.

There are a few counts of this clone. This chain connects TRBV15 to TRBJ1-1; 11 positions match TRBD1. Germline CDR1 is LNHNV and CDR2 is YYDKDF (reference sequence). The junction had 16 bases not matched to a gene; V was cut back by 8 bases and J by 11 bases. The length of the CDR3 is 15 residues. The CDR3 coding sequence is TGTGCCACCGGGGGGGACAGGGGGGCGCTTCTTGGCGCTTTCTTT. Translated: CATGGDRGALLGAFF.

This clone was seen a few times. The V gene is TRBV27, the J gene TRBJ2-1; D is perhaps TRBD1 (6 bases). The germline CDR1 and CDR2 sequences are MNHEY and SMNVEV (reference sequence). Trimming stripped 4 bases from V and 1 base from J, with 11 bases between. The CDR3 contains 15 residues. DNA of the CDR3: TGTGCCAGCAGTTCATATACAGGGTCCTACAATGAGCAGTTCTTC. Translating gives CASSSYTGSYNEQFF.

The chain is built from TRBV5-4 and TRBJ2-1; 13 nucleotides match TRBD2. This CDR3 region has 16 residues. Germline CDR1 reads SGHNT; CDR2 reads YYREEE (reference sequence). V lost 5 bases to trimming and J lost 8 bases; unmatched junction nucleotides: 10. CDR3 sequence reads: CASSSALAGGPDEQFF. The CDR3 nucleotides are TGTGCCAGCAGTTCCGCACTAGCGGGAGGGCCCGATGAGCAGTTCTTC.

This clone was counted a few times. The chain has TRBV7-3 and TRBJ2-2; D is unclear. V lost 4 bases, J lost 2 bases, and 2 bases lay in between. The CDR3 extends over 12 amino acids. CDR1 and CDR2 (germline): SGHTA, FQGTGA. The CDR3 is CASSSNTGELFF. The CDR3 DNA reads TGTGCCAGCAGCTCAAACACCGGGGAGCTGTTTTTT.

The V and J genes are TRBV27 and TRBJ2-7; 9 bases match TRBD2. There are 14 residues in the CDR3. Germline CDR1 reads MNHEY; CDR2 reads SMNVEV (reference sequence). Germline trimming cut 4 bases from V and 2 bases from J; bases unmatched to any gene: 3. CDR3 region: CASSSLAGTYEQYF. Here the CDR3 DNA reads TGTGCCAGCAGTTCTCTAGCGGGAACCTACGAGCAGTACTTC.

The chain combines TRBV6-8 with TRBJ2-1; possible D gene TRBD2, 6 bases. CDR1 and CDR2 from the germline V gene are MNHGY and SAAAGT. Trimming shortened V by 0 bases and J by 4 bases, and 16 bases separated the two germline ends. This CDR3 has 17 amino acids. The CDR3 DNA sequence: TGTGCCAGCAGTTACTCGAGGAACGGGGACTCATACAATGAGCAGTTCTTC. Residues: CASSYSRNGDSYNEQFF.

V and J are TRBV5-1 and TRBJ2-1; 10 bases are a match to TRBD2. The trim removed 3 bases at V and 8 bases at J, leaving 11 bases unmatched. The CDR3 loop spans 16 amino acids. Looked up from germline, CDR1 is SGHRS and CDR2 is YFSETQ. In DNA, the CDR3 is TGCGCCAGCAGCTCACCCCACTCTAGCGGGAGTGATGAGCAGTTCTTC. Its protein product is CASSSPHSSGSDEQFF.

This clone was counted only a few times. This rearrangement joins TRBV5-1 to TRBJ2-1, with TRBD1 matching over 7 bases. Per the germline V gene, CDR1 is SGHRS and CDR2 is YFSETQ. CDR3 length: 16 residues. Trimming took 4 bases from V and 0 from J; bases not matched to a gene: 7. CDR3 DNA sequence: TGCGCCAGCAGCAGTCAGGGGGAGAGCTCCTACAATGAGCAGTTCTTC. This sequence encodes CASSSQGESSYNEQFF. Together with reference TRBV5-1 and TRBJ2-1, the CDR3 gives the full variable domain: KAGVTQTPRYLIKTRGQQVTLSCSPISGHRSVSWYQQTPGQGLQFLFEYFSETQRNKGNFPGRFSGRQFSNSRSEMNVSTLELGDSALYLCASSSQGESSYNEQFFGPGTRLTVL.

The gene calls are TRBV4-3 and TRBJ1-5; D unclear. The length of the CDR3 is 18 residues. Trimming removed 0 bases at V and 0 bases at J, with 15 bases between. Looked up from germline, CDR1 is LGHNA and CDR2 is YSLEER. The CDR3 protein is CASSQEFAASLSNQPQHF. In DNA form, the CDR3 reads TGCGCCAGCAGCCAAGAATTCGCGGCTTCTCTTAGCAATCAGCCCCAGCATTTT.

This chain uses TRBV6-6 with TRBJ1-5; D possibly corresponds to TRBD1 (5 bases). V shed 7 bases and J shed 6 bases, with 16 bases lying between them. CDR1 and CDR2 from the germline V gene are MNHNY and SVGAGI (reference sequence). CDR3 size: 14 residues. CDR3 sequence reads: CASNLGGGSQPQHF. In nucleotides, the CDR3 is TGTGCCAGCAACCTTGGGGGGGGATCTCAGCCCCAGCATTTT.

The chain employs TRBV7-3 and TRBJ2-7, with a weak D call TRBD2 (6 bases). There are 13 residues in the CDR3. V gave up 5 bases and J gave up 5 bases, with 13 bases separating them. In germline, CDR1 is SGHTA, CDR2 FQGTGA. The CDR3 here is CASSLGGIDEQYF. DNA for the CDR3: TGTGCCAGCAGCCTTGGGGGGATCGACGAGCAGTACTTC.

This clone appeared a few times. The chain carries TRBV7-2 and TRBJ2-7; TRBD1 matches at 8 bases. Unmatched junction bases numbered 8, after V lost 4 bases and J lost 9 bases. The CDR3 totals 13 residues. In germline, CDR1 is SGHTA, CDR2 FQGNSA. This CDR3 reads CASSSKTGVGQYF. CDR3 bases: TGTGCCAGCAGCTCGAAGACAGGGGTGGGGCAGTACTTC.

This clone was observed a few times. This sequence joins TRBV5-1 and TRBJ2-3; 8 bases match TRBD1. After removal of 4 bases from V and 3 bases from J, the junction contained 7 bases not matched to a gene. CDR3 length: 15 amino acids. Looked up from germline, CDR1 is SGHRS and CDR2 is YFSETQ. CDR3 sequence reads: CASSPGTGGTDTQYF. In DNA form, the CDR3 reads TGCGCCAGCAGCCCCGGGACAGGCGGAACAGATACGCAGTATTTT.

This clone was recorded a few times. V and J are TRBV5-1 and TRBJ2-5, with D maybe TRBD2 (5 bases). The CDR3 is 13 amino acids. CDR1 and CDR2 from the germline V gene are SGHRS and YFSETQ. V was pared by 3 bases and J by 5 bases, with 11 bases between. In DNA, the CDR3 is TGCGCCAGCAGCTCCTCAACGGGGGAGACCCAGTACTTC. This encodes CASSSSTGETQYF.

V is TRBV30 and J is TRBJ2-2, with TRBD2 matching over 10 bases. V shed 1 base and J 6 bases; nucleotides not matched to a gene: 2. Germline CDR1 GTSNPN, CDR2 SVGIG (reference sequence). CDR3 length: 14 amino acids. CDR3 coding DNA: TGTGCCTGGAGTGAGCTAGCGGGAGCCGGGGAGCTGTTTTTT. Translated, it gives CAWSELAGAGELFF.

This clone was seen only a few times. The chain combines TRBV29-1 with TRBJ2-1; TRBD2 matches 13 bases. This CDR3 contains 13 residues. V shed 6 bases and J 6 bases; nucleotides not matched to a gene: 2. Germline V gene sequence: CDR1 SQVTM, CDR2 ANQGSEA. The DNA for the CDR3 is TGCAGCGTAACTAGCGGGAGGGTCAATGAGCAGTTCTTC. Its translation is CSVTSGRVNEQFF.

The chain links TRBV5-1 to TRBJ2-3; TRBD2 matches 9 bases. The J segment lost 3 bases and the V segment lost 2 bases, leaving 10 bases of the junction unmatched. From germline, CDR1 is SGHRS and CDR2 YFSETQ. The CDR3 covers 17 residues. The CDR3 sequence: CASSFGEREAWTDTQYF. As DNA, the CDR3 is TGCGCCAGCAGCTTTGGAGAGCGGGAGGCTTGGACAGATACGCAGTATTTT.